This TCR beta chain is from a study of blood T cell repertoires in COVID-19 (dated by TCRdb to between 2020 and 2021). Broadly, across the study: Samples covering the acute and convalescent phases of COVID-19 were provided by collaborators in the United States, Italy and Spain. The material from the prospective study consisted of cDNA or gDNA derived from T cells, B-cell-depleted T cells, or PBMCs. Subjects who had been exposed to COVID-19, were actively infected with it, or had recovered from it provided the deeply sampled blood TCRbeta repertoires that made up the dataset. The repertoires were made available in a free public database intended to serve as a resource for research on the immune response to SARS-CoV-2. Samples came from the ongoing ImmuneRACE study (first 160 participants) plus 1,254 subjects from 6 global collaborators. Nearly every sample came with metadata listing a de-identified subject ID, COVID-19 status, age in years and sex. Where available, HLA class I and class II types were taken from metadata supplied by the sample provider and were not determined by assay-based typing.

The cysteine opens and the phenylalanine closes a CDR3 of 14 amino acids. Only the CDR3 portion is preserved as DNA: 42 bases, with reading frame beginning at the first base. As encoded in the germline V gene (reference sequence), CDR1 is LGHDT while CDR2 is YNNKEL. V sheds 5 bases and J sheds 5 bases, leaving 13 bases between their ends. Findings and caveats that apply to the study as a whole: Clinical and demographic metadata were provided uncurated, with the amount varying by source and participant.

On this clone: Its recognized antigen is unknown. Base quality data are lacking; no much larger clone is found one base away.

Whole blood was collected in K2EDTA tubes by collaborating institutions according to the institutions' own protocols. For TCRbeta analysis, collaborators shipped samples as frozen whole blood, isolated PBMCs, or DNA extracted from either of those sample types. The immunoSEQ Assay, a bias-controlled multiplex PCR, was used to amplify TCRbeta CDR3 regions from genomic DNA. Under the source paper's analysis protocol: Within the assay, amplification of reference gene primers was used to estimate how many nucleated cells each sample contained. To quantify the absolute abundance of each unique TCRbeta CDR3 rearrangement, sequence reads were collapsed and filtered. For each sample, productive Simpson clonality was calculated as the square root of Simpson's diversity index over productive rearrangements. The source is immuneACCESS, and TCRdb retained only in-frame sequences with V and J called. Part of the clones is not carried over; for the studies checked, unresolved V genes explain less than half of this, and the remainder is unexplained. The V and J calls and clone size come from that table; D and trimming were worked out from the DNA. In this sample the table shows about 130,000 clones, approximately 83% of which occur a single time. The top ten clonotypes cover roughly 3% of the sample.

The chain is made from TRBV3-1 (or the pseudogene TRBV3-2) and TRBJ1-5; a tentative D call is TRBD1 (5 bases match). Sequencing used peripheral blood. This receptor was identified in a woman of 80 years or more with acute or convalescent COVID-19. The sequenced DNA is TGTGCCAGCAGCGAAGCGCAGGGCCATCAGCCCCAGCATTTT. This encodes CASSEAQGHQPQHF.